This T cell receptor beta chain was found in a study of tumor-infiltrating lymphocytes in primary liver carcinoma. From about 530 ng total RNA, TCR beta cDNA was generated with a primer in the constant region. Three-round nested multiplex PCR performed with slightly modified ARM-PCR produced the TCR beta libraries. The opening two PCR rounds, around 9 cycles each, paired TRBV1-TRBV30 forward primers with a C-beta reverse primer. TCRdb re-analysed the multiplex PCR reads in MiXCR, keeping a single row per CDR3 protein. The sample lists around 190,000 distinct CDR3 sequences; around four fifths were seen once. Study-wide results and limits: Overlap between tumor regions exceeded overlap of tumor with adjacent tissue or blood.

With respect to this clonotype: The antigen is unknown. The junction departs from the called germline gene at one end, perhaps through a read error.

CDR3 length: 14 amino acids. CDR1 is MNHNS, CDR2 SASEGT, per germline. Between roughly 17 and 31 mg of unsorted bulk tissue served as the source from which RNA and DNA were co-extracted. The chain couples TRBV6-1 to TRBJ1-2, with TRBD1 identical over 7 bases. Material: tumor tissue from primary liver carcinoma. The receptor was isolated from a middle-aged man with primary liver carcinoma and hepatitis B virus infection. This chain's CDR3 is CASSFGETGIGYIF. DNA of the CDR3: TGTGCTAGCAGTTTTGGGGAGACAGGGATCGGCTACATCTTC.